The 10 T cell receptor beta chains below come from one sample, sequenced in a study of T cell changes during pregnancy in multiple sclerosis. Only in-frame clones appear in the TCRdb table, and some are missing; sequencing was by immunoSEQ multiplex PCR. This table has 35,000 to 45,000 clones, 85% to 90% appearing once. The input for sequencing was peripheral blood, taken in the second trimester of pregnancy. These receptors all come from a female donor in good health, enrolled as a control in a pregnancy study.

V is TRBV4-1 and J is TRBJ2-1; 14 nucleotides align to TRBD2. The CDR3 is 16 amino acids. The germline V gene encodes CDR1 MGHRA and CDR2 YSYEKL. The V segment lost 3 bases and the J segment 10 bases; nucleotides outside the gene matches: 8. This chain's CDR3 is CASSHTTSGGAGEQFF. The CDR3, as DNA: TGCGCCAGCAGCCATACGACTAGCGGGGGGGCGGGGGAGCAGTTCTTC.

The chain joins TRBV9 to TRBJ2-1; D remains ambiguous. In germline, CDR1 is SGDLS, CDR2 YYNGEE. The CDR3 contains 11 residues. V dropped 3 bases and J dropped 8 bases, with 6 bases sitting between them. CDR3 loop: CASSAVDEQFF. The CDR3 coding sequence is TGTGCCAGCAGCGCCGTCGATGAGCAGTTCTTC. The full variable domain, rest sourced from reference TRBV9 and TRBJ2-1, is DSGVTQTPKHLITATGQRVTLRCSPRSGDLSVYWYQQSLDQGLQFLIQYYNGEERAKGNILERFSAQQFPDLHSELNLSSLELGDSALYFCASSAVDEQFFGPGTRLTVL.

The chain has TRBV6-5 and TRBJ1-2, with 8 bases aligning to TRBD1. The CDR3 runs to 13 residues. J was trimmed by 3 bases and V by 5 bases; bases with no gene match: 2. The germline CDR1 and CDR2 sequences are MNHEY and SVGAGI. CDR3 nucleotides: TGTGCCAGCAGTGGACAGGGTCACTATGGCTACACCTTC. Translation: CASSGQGHYGYTF.

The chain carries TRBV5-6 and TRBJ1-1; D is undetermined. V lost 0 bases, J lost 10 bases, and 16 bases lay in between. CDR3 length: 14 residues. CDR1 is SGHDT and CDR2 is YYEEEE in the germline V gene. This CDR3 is CASSLANSGAGAFF. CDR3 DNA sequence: TGTGCCAGCAGCTTGGCCAACTCAGGAGCGGGAGCTTTCTTT.

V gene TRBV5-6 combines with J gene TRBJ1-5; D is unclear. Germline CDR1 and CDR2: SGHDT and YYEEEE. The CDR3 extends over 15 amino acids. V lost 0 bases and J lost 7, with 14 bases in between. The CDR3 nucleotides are TGTGCCAGCAGCTTGGTTGGGGAAGGAGGCCAGCCCCAGCATTTT. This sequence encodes CASSLVGEGGQPQHF.

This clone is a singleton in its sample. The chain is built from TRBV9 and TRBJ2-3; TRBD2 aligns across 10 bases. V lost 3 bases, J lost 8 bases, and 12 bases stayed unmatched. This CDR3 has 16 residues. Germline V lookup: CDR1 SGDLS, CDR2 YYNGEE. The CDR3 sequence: CASSAHRGTSVSTQYF. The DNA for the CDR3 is TGTGCCAGCAGCGCCCACCGAGGGACTAGCGTCAGTACGCAGTATTTT.

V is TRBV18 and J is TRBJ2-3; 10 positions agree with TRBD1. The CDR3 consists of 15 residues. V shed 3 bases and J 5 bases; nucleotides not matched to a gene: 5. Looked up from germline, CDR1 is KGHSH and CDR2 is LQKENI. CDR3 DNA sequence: TGTGCCAGCTCACCGGGACAGGGGCTGGGAGATACGCAGTATTTT. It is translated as CASSPGQGLGDTQYF.

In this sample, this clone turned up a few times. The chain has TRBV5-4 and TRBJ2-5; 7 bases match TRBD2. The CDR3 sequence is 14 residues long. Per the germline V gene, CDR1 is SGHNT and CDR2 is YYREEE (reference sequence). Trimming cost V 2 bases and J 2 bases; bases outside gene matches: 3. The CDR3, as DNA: TGTGCCAGCAGCTTCGGGGGGATTCAAGAGACCCAGTACTTC. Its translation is CASSFGGIQETQYF.

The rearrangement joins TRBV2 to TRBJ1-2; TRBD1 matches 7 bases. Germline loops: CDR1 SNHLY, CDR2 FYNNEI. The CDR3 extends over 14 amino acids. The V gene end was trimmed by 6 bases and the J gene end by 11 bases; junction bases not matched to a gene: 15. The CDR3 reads CASSRGDGLMGYTF. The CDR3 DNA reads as TGTGCCAGCAGCAGGGGGGACGGCCTTATGGGATACACCTTC.

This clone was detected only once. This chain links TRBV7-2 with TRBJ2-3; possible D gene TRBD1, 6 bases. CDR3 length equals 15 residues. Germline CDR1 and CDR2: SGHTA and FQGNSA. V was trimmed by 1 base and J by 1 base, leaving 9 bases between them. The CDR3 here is CASSLGGPGTDTQYF. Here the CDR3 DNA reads TGTGCCAGCAGCTTAGGGGGGCCGGGCACAGATACGCAGTATTTT.